This record concerns one T cell receptor beta chain sequence. Antigen unknown. This table comes from immunoSEQ multiplex PCR, and its TCRdb copy is limited to in-frame clones, with some not included. The top ten clones hold about 25% of a sample with 30,000 or so clones, over 85% of them seen once. The sample originates from a study of OX40 agonist ivuxolimab in advanced cancers. Study-wide results and limits: Fewer expanded clones were found on average in CD4+ than in CD8+ T cells.

After removal of 2 bases from V and 2 bases from J, the junction contained 1 base not matched to a gene. Germline CDR1 MDHEN, CDR2 SYDVKM. This CDR3 is 14 amino acids long. V gene TRBV28 combines with J gene TRBJ2-7; 9 bases match TRBD2. The receptor comes from an adult with an advanced solid tumor such as melanoma, head and neck, liver or kidney cancer. The source was CD4+ or CD8+ T cells sorted from blood, collected in a trial of the OX40 agonist ivuxolimab. The CDR3 DNA reads as TGTGCCAGCAGTTTAGCGGGAGGGGCCTACGAGCAGTACTTC. Protein product: CASSLAGGAYEQYF. The complete variable domain, with remaining parts taken from reference TRBV28 and TRBJ2-7, reads DVKVTQSSRYLVKRTGEKVFLECVQDMDHENMFWYRQDPGLGLRLIYFSYDVKMKEKGDIPEGYSVSREKKERFSLILESASTNQTSMYLCASSLAGGAYEQYFGPGTRLTVT.